The source of this TCR beta chain is a study of response to subunit inactivated influenza vaccine. Study-wide points: That few new T cells are recruited by each seasonal influenza vaccination was the authors' suggestion.

This clonotype was seen a handful of times. Its antigen is undetermined. TCRdb called the RT-PCR reads again in MiXCR, with one record for every CDR3 protein. The sample shows about 500,000 distinct CDR3 sequences, over 10% of them seen only once. The source of this sequence is a man aged 50 or older who received an inactivated influenza vaccine. The sequencing here drew on PBMCs from blood, taken 35 to 45 days after vaccination.

The CDR3 region is CASRGLAGTLDEQFF. The DNA of the CDR3 is TGCGCCAGCAGGGGACTAGCGGGAACTTTGGATGAGCAGTTCTTC. This chain connects TRBV5-1 to TRBJ2-1; 13 positions agree with TRBD2. Germline loops: CDR1 SGHRS, CDR2 YFSETQ. This CDR3 region has 15 residues. Losses at the gene ends were 5 bases for V and 8 bases for J; bases not matched to a gene: 7.